Each of the 23 T cell receptor beta chains below was sequenced from the same sample in a study of cytomegalovirus exposure and HLA in healthy donors. It was with 60 Vbeta and 13 Jbeta primers that the PCR ran. The protocol was immunoSEQ multiplex PCR, while the TCRdb copy is restricted to in-frame clones and leaves out a portion. The sample consists of under 200,000 clones, around 80% of them appearing once. Material: PBMCs. All receptors derive from a human donor in good health.

The chain has TRBV11-2 and TRBJ2-1; weak D call: TRBD1 (8 bases). Trimming shortened V by 5 bases and J by 2 bases, and 13 bases separated the two germline ends. Germline V gene sequence: CDR1 SGHAT, CDR2 FQNNGV. The CDR3 consists of 15 residues. The CDR3 coding sequence is TGTGCCAGCAGCCTAACAGGGGGGGCCTACAATGAGCAGTTCTTC. It codes for CASSLTGGAYNEQFF.

The gene calls are TRBV11-3 and TRBJ2-6, with unresolved D. V lost 3 bases, J lost 4 bases, and 10 bases lay in between. Germline assignment: CDR1 SGHNT and CDR2 YENEEA. The CDR3 totals 15 residues. CDR3 in amino acids: CASSFSVPGANVLTF. In DNA, the CDR3 is TGTGCCAGCAGCTTTTCGGTTCCCGGGGCCAACGTCCTGACTTTC.

J is TRBJ1-2 and V is TRBV7-9; no reliable D call. Germline values: CDR1 SEHNR, CDR2 FQNEAQ (reference sequence). The germline V and J ends were trimmed by 5 bases and 2 bases, with 9 bases remaining between them. The CDR3 is 13 residues long. The DNA of the CDR3 is TGTGCCAGCAGCCACGAGGAAAACTATGGCTACACCTTC. The encoded protein is CASSHEENYGYTF. Full variable domain (outside the CDR3, taken from reference TRBV7-9 and TRBJ1-2): DTGVSQNPRHKITKRGQNVTFRCDPISEHNRLYWYRQTLGQGPEFLTYFQNEAQLEKSRLLSDRFSAERPKGSFSTLEIQRTEQGDSAMYLCASSHEENYGYTFGSGTRLTVV.

V is TRBV6-6 and J is TRBJ2-3; TRBD2 aligns across 8 bases. The CDR3 loop spans 16 amino acids. Germline V CDR1 and CDR2: MNHNY, SVGAGI (reference sequence). Germline trimming cut 7 bases from V and 2 bases from J; bases unmatched to any gene: 11. The CDR3 nucleotides read TGTGCCAGCAACACGGGTAGCGGGGCCCTCACAGATACGCAGTATTTT. Translated, it gives CASNTGSGALTDTQYF.

The chain joins TRBV16 to TRBJ2-7; 7 bases are a match to TRBD1. Per germline, CDR1 KGHSY and CDR2 FQNENV. The CDR3 loop spans 15 amino acids. Trimming took 4 bases from V and 5 from J; bases not matched to a gene: 11. The CDR3 DNA reads as TGTGCCAGCAGCCTTTACTTCGACAGGGCCCACGAGCAGTACTTC. Translated, it gives CASSLYFDRAHEQYF.

This chain links TRBV7-6 with TRBJ2-5, with a tentative D call TRBD1 (6 bases). The length of the CDR3 is 15 residues. Germline V gives CDR1 SGHVS, CDR2 FNYEAQ. V was shortened by 0 bases and J by 5 bases, with 13 bases between the two germline ends. The CDR3 DNA sequence: TGTGCCAGCAGCTTAGCGTCAGGGGTACCTGAGACCCAGTACTTC. This encodes CASSLASGVPETQYF.

The chain couples TRBV5-1 to TRBJ1-1; TRBD1 might be the D (6 bases). CDR1 is SGHRS, CDR2 YFSETQ, per germline. CDR3 size: 15 residues. Trimming took 2 bases from V and 7 from J, leaving 18 bases between them. The CDR3 DNA follows: TGCGCCAGCAGCTTACAGGCCCAGGGGTTCGGTGAAGCTTTCTTT. Translating gives CASSLQAQGFGEAFF. Drawing the rest from reference TRBV5-1 and TRBJ1-1, the complete variable domain is KAGVTQTPRYLIKTRGQQVTLSCSPISGHRSVSWYQQTPGQGLQFLFEYFSETQRNKGNFPGRFSGRQFSNSRSEMNVSTLELGDSALYLCASSLQAQGFGEAFFGQGTRLTVV.

The CDR3: CASSYIPGQGITEAFF. In nucleotides, the CDR3 is TGTGCCAGCAGTTACATACCGGGACAGGGGATAACTGAAGCTTTCTTT. The genes are TRBV6-6 and TRBJ1-1; 10 nucleotides align to TRBD1. The CDR3 has 16 residues. The J segment lost 5 bases and the V segment lost 2 bases, leaving 8 bases of the junction unmatched. The V gene's germline CDR1 is MNHNY and CDR2 SVGAGI (reference sequence).

The chain carries TRBV6-5 and TRBJ1-2, with TRBD1 as a possible D gene (5 bases). Germline V CDR1 and CDR2: MNHEY, SVGAGI. This CDR3 comprises 14 residues. V lost 0 bases and J lost 2, with 7 bases in between. In DNA form, the CDR3 reads TGTGCCAGCAGTTACTCAGGGGCGAACTATGGCTACACCTTC. This gives the protein CASSYSGANYGYTF.

The chain employs TRBV7-2 and TRBJ2-7; 7 bases agree with TRBD1. The J segment lost 1 base and the V segment lost 5 bases, leaving 8 bases of the junction unmatched. The germline V gene encodes CDR1 SGHTA and CDR2 FQGNSA. This CDR3 contains 15 residues. The CDR3: CASSLTLGQSYEQYF. The CDR3 DNA is TGTGCCAGCAGCCTAACCCTGGGACAGTCCTACGAGCAGTACTTC.

The chain uses TRBV4-3 and TRBJ2-1; 9 bases fit TRBD2. There are 16 residues in the CDR3. Per germline, CDR1 LGHNA and CDR2 YSLEER. V shed 2 bases and J 5 bases; nucleotides not matched to a gene: 7. The CDR3 sequence is CASSQSFSGGNNEQFF. CDR3 nucleotides: TGCGCCAGCAGCCAATCCTTTAGCGGGGGTAACAATGAGCAGTTCTTC.

This clone was counted only a few times. This sequence joins TRBV5-1 and TRBJ2-3, with D tentatively TRBD1 (6 bases). Trimming left V 4 bases short and J 2 bases short, with 14 bases between. The CDR3 contains 15 residues. CDR1 is SGHRS and CDR2 is YFSETQ in the germline V gene. Here the CDR3 reads CASSPRDNPTDTQYF. As DNA, the CDR3 is TGCGCCAGCAGCCCCCGGGACAACCCCACAGATACGCAGTATTTT.

V and J are TRBV7-2 and TRBJ2-7; 10 bases align to TRBD2. Trimming removed 3 bases from V and 3 bases from J; junction bases left unmatched: 2. The CDR3 has 14 residues. Germline V gives CDR1 SGHTA, CDR2 FQGNSA. The CDR3 bases are TGTGCCAGCAGCTTGAGACTAGCGGGCTACGAGCAGTACTTC. Residues: CASSLRLAGYEQYF.

The rearrangement links TRBV29-1 to TRBJ1-2, with unresolved D. This CDR3 region has 13 residues. Trimming pared 8 bases from V and 11 bases from J, leaving 24 bases between. Germline V gives CDR1 SQVTM, CDR2 ANQGSEA. The CDR3 is CSTQKAGEGEYTF. CDR3 sequence (DNA): TGCAGCACCCAAAAGGCTGGAGAGGGAGAATACACCTTC.

The chain carries TRBV6-6 and TRBJ2-6; D call uncertain. The CDR3 length is 14 residues. V dropped 6 bases and J dropped 0 bases, with 6 bases sitting between them. Germline V gene sequence: CDR1 MNHNY, CDR2 SVGAGI (reference sequence). The CDR3 is CASSLNSGANVLTF. The CDR3 nucleotides are TGTGCCAGCAGCCTTAACTCTGGGGCCAACGTCCTGACTTTC.

The CDR3 DNA follows: TGTGCCAGTAGTAGCGGGTACACAGATACGCAGTATTTT. It yields the protein CASSSGYTDTQYF. This chain joins TRBV19 and TRBJ2-3; tentatively, D is TRBD2 (5 bases). V lost 4 bases, J lost 2 bases, and 7 bases lay in between. This CDR3 contains 13 residues. Germline V gives CDR1 LNHDA, CDR2 SQIVND (reference sequence).

This sequence joins TRBV19 and TRBJ2-3; 11 bases match TRBD2. The length of the CDR3 is 16 residues. The germline V gene encodes CDR1 LNHDA and CDR2 SQIVND (reference sequence). The trim removed 4 bases at V and 4 bases at J, leaving 7 bases unmatched. The CDR3 loop reads CASSKIAGGRADTQYF. DNA for the CDR3: TGTGCCAGTAGTAAAATAGCGGGGGGGCGAGCAGATACGCAGTATTTT.

The chain uses TRBV10-3 and TRBJ2-2; D is undetermined. The V and J ends lost 0 bases and 0 bases respectively, with 8 bases between them. In germline, CDR1 is ENHRY, CDR2 SYGVKD. CDR3 size: 16 residues. This chain's CDR3 is CAISESRSSNTGELFF. The CDR3 DNA is TGTGCCATCAGTGAGTCTAGATCGTCGAACACCGGGGAGCTGTTTTTT.

The rearrangement uses TRBV27 and TRBJ2-7; 11 bases agree with TRBD2. The CDR3 consists of 15 residues. V trimming: 8 bases; J trimming: 1 base; junction bases outside the gene matches: 7. The V gene's germline CDR1 is MNHEY and CDR2 SMNVEV (reference sequence). The DNA for the CDR3 is TGTGCCAGCCATACTAGCGGGGGAGGATCCTACGAGCAGTACTTC. It yields the protein CASHTSGGGSYEQYF.

The J gene is TRBJ2-3, the V gene TRBV2; a weak D match, TRBD1 (5 bases). CDR1 SNHLY and CDR2 FYNNEI come from the germline V gene. Trimming removed 0 bases at V and 5 bases at J, with 12 bases between. The CDR3 is 15 amino acids. The CDR3 coding sequence is TGTGCCAGCAGTGAAGCGCCCAGGGTTGAAGATACGCAGTATTTT. This gives the protein CASSEAPRVEDTQYF.

J is TRBJ2-5 and V is TRBV5-1; 8 bases line up with TRBD1. With 0 bases clipped from V and 5 bases from J, the junction kept 6 bases outside the gene matches. This CDR3 has 15 amino acids. CDR1 is SGHRS and CDR2 is YFSETQ in the germline V gene. The chain's CDR3 is CASSLEARGLETQYF. The CDR3 region has the DNA TGCGCCAGCAGCTTGGAGGCCAGGGGGCTGGAGACCCAGTACTTC.

The rearrangement joins TRBV29-1 to TRBJ1-2; 7 bases map to TRBD1. Germline V CDR1 and CDR2: SQVTM, ANQGSEA. The CDR3 length is 14 residues. Trimming cost V 5 bases and J 2 bases; bases outside gene matches: 8. This chain's CDR3 is CSVTHGTVNYGYTF. The DNA of the CDR3 is TGCAGCGTTACCCACGGGACAGTGAACTATGGCTACACCTTC.

This chain links TRBV4-2 with TRBJ2-1, with 8 bases aligning to TRBD1. The CDR3 runs to 17 residues. The germline V gene encodes CDR1 LGHNA and CDR2 YNFKEQ. V was pared by 1 base and J by 2 bases, with 7 bases of the junction left unmatched. The CDR3 DNA reads TGTGCCAGCAGCCAAGTCCTCAGGGGGCTAGCCTACAATGAGCAGTTCTTC. Protein sequence: CASSQVLRGLAYNEQFF.